This T cell receptor beta chain was observed in a study of cytomegalovirus exposure and HLA in healthy donors (dated by TCRdb to 2016 to 2017). Regarding the study in general: An earlier analysis of some 500 of the donors reported 250 to 300 Gb of sequence data and about 100 million unique TCR beta sequences from 150 million to 200 million T cells. Across 398 genotyped donors of the cohort, an average of 235,054 unique TCR beta nucleotide sequences per donor were sequenced, and approximately 19% of those sequences were non-productive. The later analysis used no new phenotypic data to find candidate immune exposures, relying instead on TCR beta sequences and their occurrence across donors. The study aimed to test whether cataloging public T cell receptors could reveal signatures of past pathogen exposure. HLA typing covered class I and class II loci at four-digit resolution. Alongside the repertoire data, information on donor age, sex, ethnicity and CMV serostatus was compiled. Besides the first cohort of around 670 subjects, a separate validation cohort made up of over 100 different subjects was used. The study used immunosequencing to profile the T cell repertoires of hundreds of subjects and linked those repertoires to cytomegalovirus serostatus. All discovery cohort repertoires had been generated using a single sequencing platform. To predict cytomegalovirus infection status, the study combined high-throughput TCR immunosequencing, statistical association of individual TCRs with disease status, and machine learning. The number of typed donors differed by locus: roughly 629-640 for A, B, C, DRB1 and DQB1; approximately 530 for DQA1; 606 for DPA1; and roughly 450 for DPB1. An early release that covered roughly 600 HLA-typed donors contained about 300 gigabases of sequencing data and around 80 million unique TCR sequences. Genome-wide SNP genotypes for about three fifths of the roughly 670 donors were used in a later genetic analysis, which treated that subset as a discovery cohort. A later analysis re-analyzed previously published TCR beta repertoires from about 730 donors and added high-resolution HLA genotyping to study TCR occurrence patterns. About 5 DR-DQ haplotypes were handled as single units for association and clustering, since linkage in the cohort was strong. To decide whether each TCR beta V gene segment behaved as functional or pseudogenic, an earlier analysis of some 570 of the donors relied on high-throughput TCR beta sequencing. Among the roughly 400 genotyped donors, roughly 80% belonged to the genetic ancestry cluster associated with self-reported Caucasian donors. The study at large found these results: Correlated functional status among segregating V segments might be attributable to linkage disequilibrium, but an unknown experimental factor could not be ruled out. A later analysis found that TCR association rates varied across HLA loci, with DRB1 alleles showing the most associated TCRs and HLA-C alleles the fewest. The study gave a list of more than 150 TCR beta chains associated with cytomegalovirus. Because the 87-base-pair reads could not distinguish some IMGT-functional V segments, including TRBV6-2 and TRBV6-3, those segments were excluded. Most TCR sequences were seen in very few donors, while some public TCRs were found in many individuals. A later genetic analysis reported fewer N-insertions in productive TCRs among donors in an Asian-associated ancestry cluster than the roughly 620-donor mean. A later analysis found that most CMV-associated TCR beta chains appeared HLA-restricted, with HLA associations seemingly driven largely by CMV exposure. A cluster of highly shared sequence variants was judged likely to be a technical artifact of the sequencing pipeline. This cohort had only TCR beta chains sequenced, and the lack of alpha or paired-chain data limited which features could be detected. In a later analysis, HLA-associated TCR beta chains showed more clonal expansion and lower generation probabilities than non-associated chains that were equally common. In both the original and validation cohorts, the classifier was reported to diagnose cytomegalovirus status with high specificity and sensitivity. Assigning TCR associations to individual alleles was difficult when HLA alleles, especially DR and DQ, strongly co-occurred. A few of the identified cytomegalovirus-associated TCR beta chains were confirmed in vitro to be specific for cytomegalovirus antigens. Because some donors lacked HLA typing at each locus, the association tests relied only on the typed subset. An association between a missense DCLRE1C variant and V-gene and J-gene trimming of TCR beta chains was found in a later genetic analysis and replicated in an independent cohort. Roughly uniform sequencing depth across donors was assumed in presence/absence analyses, although this assumption may not hold. In a later analysis, more than 15,000 TCR beta sequences were associated with specific HLA alleles at a false discovery rate of 0.05. A further reported finding was that TCR beta sequences accurately predicted the HLA-A and HLA-B alleles for most subjects in the first cohort. According to the authors, the approach could potentially be generalized to other disease states and immunological phenotypes. In an earlier analysis of around 600 of the donors, most TCR beta V segments were observed in productive rearrangements about 90% or about 30% of the time, broadly matching IMGT annotations. The earlier analysis of 587 of the donors excluded roughly 16 rarely observed V segments, including chromosome 9 orphons, because counts were too low. A later analysis reported that several top co-occurrence clusters appeared linked to parvovirus B19, influenza, CMV and Epstein-Barr virus. The only immune exposure information available for the cohort was CMV serostatus.

The library was built by means of the immunoSEQ multiplex PCR assay. For the multiplex PCR, a mixture combining 60 forward primers for TCR Vbeta segments and 13 reverse primers for TCR Jbeta segments was used. Amplification of the CDR3 region of rearranged TCR beta genes was performed with a multiplex PCR assay on genomic DNA. The Illumina HiSeq System was used to sequence the amplified TCR beta libraries as 87-base-pair reads. On the study's bioinformatics: In a later analysis, tens of millions of unique TCR beta chains were counted across the approximately 640 repertoires, and roughly 11 million of these chains were shared by at least two donors. A nearest-neighbor algorithm error-corrected the raw reads and collapsed the reads into unique sequences, merging closely related sequences to remove PCR and sequencing errors. V, D and J gene segments were assigned by aligning CDR3 sequences to IMGT reference sequences. For a sequence to be retained, a match of at least six nucleotides was required to both a V gene segment and a J gene segment. A rearrangement was called productive if the CDR3 had no stop codons and remained in frame with V and J, and every other rearrangement was called non-productive. Following IMGT convention, CDR3 was defined as the stretch from the second conserved V-encoded cysteine to the conserved J-encoded phenylalanine. The earlier analysis of some 540 of the donors excluded any sequence lacking an unambiguous match to a single V gene segment. An earlier analysis of a few hundred of the donors called V segments functional above 56.7% productive rearrangements and segregating when the between-donor standard deviation exceeded 5%. A statistical classification framework was built to diagnose cytomegalovirus status from the catalog of TCR beta chain sequences. A later analysis assigned V and J genes by comparing TCR nucleotide sequences with IMGT/GENE-DB human TR gene sequences. In a later analysis, CDR3 sequences and most-parsimonious VDJ recombination scenarios were assigned using the TCRdist pipeline. A later analysis defined each TCR beta chain by its CDR3 amino acid sequence plus V-gene family, and excluded reads lacking a unique V-gene family. As a way to deal with suspected cross-contamination and a sequencing artifact, a later analysis dropped under 600 nucleotide sequences that were highly shared and had low generation probability. In a later analysis, a clonal expansion index for each public chain was calculated from normalized within-repertoire ranks of inferred template counts. In a later analysis, generation probabilities were computed with a VDJ recombination model fitted to out-of-frame rearrangements, and the resulting probabilities were checked against IGoR. A later analysis scored TCR-TCR, TCR-HLA and TCR-CMV co-occurrence with hypergeometric tests, applying a repertoire-size bias correction to TCR pairs. A later analysis estimated false discovery rates by permuting HLA or CMV assignments 20 times. A later analysis grouped co-occurring TCRs with DBSCAN, adding TCRdist sequence similarity when clustering within HLA-allele-positive subsets. For co-occurrence clustering, repertoires with fewer than 30,000 or more than 120,000 public chains were excluded, along with roughly 5 repertoires with anomalous nucleotide sharing. TCRdb retrieved this table from immuneACCESS and kept in-frame rearrangements only. Not all clones are present; in checked studies, unresolved V genes account for under half, and no reason is known for the remainder. The V and J calls and clone size are taken from that table; D and trimming were inferred from the DNA. The sample contains about 170,000 clones, over 80% of them found a single time. Jointly, the top ten make up around 2.3% of the sample.

For CDR1 and CDR2, the germline V gene lists MGHDK and SYGVNS. At the junction V is shortened by 6 bases and J by 6 bases, with 18 bases in between. CDR3 length: 15 amino acids, cysteine to phenylalanine. The read is trimmed to its CDR3 DNA, 45 bases read in frame from base 1. The cohort consisted of 600 to 750 healthy bone marrow donors. All cohort members were sampled while nominally healthy, although unrecorded immune exposures were likely present. The donor tested CMV seronegative, placing the donor among the 350 to 400 seronegative members of the cohort. A peripheral blood sample was provided by each donor, and peripheral blood mononuclear cells were used for TCR beta sequencing. The Qiagen DNeasy Blood Extraction Kit was used to extract genomic DNA from the blood cell samples. With regard to this clone: It lacks a known antigen. No quality values exist for individual bases; no much larger clone is one base distant.

The source of this sequence is a male donor in good health and CMV-seronegative. The sequenced sample consisted of PBMCs. This chain is built from TRBV25-1 and TRBJ1-5, with the D gene call left open. At the DNA level, the sequence is TGTGCCAGCAGGGGTGAGGGTGAAGTCGGTCAGCCCCAGCATTTT. It translates as CASRGEGEVGQPQHF.